This TCR beta chain was identified in a study of cytomegalovirus exposure and HLA in healthy donors. On the study more broadly: Out of about 360 genotyped donors, roughly 80% belonged to the Caucasian-associated ancestry cluster. Overall study results and limits: An Asian-associated ancestry cluster reportedly showed fewer N-insertions than the approximately 630-donor mean in a later analysis.

CDR1 and CDR2 (germline): SGDLS, YYNGEE. The CDR3 has 16 residues. The J segment lost 5 bases and the V segment lost 0 bases, leaving 7 bases of the junction unmatched. In the case of this clone: Its antigen is undetermined.

Primers included in the PCR were 60 Vbeta and 13 Jbeta primers. The assay was immunoSEQ multiplex PCR, and TCRdb's table has in-frame clones only and misses some. This sample carries fewer than 200,000 clones, around 65% of them seen once, and the ten largest clones take less than 3.5%. This sequence originates from a woman between 40 and 50 years old in good health and CMV-seropositive. Sequenced sample: PBMCs. The chain is built from TRBV9 and TRBJ2-5, with 10 nucleotides matching TRBD2. CDR3 DNA: TGTGCCAGCAGCGTAGGGAGCGGGGGGGCCGGGGAGACCCAGTACTTC. Translating it yields CASSVGSGGAGETQYF.